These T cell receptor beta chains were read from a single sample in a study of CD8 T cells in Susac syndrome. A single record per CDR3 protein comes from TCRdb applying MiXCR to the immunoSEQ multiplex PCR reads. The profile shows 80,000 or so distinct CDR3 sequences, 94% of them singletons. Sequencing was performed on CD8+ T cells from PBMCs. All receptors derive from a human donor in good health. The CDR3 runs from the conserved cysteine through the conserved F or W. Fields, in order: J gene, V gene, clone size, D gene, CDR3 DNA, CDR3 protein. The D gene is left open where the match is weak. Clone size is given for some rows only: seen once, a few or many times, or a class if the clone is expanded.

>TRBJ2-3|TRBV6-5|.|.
TGTGCCAGCAGTTTATCGGGGATCCTGAGCACAGATACGCAGTATTTT
CASSLSGILSTDTQYF
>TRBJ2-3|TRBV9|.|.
TGTGCCAGCAGCGTTGGGGGAGGGGGTACGCAGTATTTT
CASSVGGGGTQYF
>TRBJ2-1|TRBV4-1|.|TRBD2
TGCGCCAGCAGCCAAGATCTCTCAGCGGGGATATACAATGAGCAGTTCTTC
CASSQDLSAGIYNEQFF
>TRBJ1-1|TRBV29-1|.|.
TGCAGCATCCCCCTCCTATTGCGGGAAAACACTGAAGCTTTCTTT
CSIPLLLRENTEAFF
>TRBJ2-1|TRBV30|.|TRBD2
TGTGCCTGGAGTGTACGCTGGACTAGCGGAGAGAATGAGCAGTTCTTC
CAWSVRWTSGENEQFF
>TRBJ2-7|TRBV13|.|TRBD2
TGTGCCAGCAGCCAAGGGACTAGCGGGGGCGCCTACGAGCAGTACTTC
CASSQGTSGGAYEQYF
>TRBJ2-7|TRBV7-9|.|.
TGTGCCAGCAGCTTTACTATCGACTACGAGCAGTACTTC
CASSFTIDYEQYF
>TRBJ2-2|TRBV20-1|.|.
TGCAGTGCCCCGGACAGGAACACCGGGGAGCTGTTTTTT
CSAPDRNTGELFF
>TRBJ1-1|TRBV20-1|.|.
TGCAGTGCTAGAGGAGTGGTCAGGGCCACTGAAGCTTTCTTT
CSARGVVRATEAFF
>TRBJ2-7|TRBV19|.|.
TGTGCCAGTAGTATAAAGCCCGTCTCCTACGAGCAGTACTTC
CASSIKPVSYEQYF
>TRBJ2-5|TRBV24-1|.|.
TGTGCCACCAGTGATGCAGGGGAGACCCAGTACTTC
CATSDAGETQYF
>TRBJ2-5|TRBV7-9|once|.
TGTGCCAGCAGCTTAGGGGTTAGCATCGGGACCCAGTACTTC
CASSLGVSIGTQYF
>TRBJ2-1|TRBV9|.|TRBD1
TGTGCCAGCAGTGTTACCGGGGGACAGGGATATGAGCAGTTCTTC
CASSVTGGQGYEQFF
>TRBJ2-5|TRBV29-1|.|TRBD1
TGCAGCGTTGAAGAACTTGGGACAGGGGTTCAAGAGACCCAGTACTTC
CSVEELGTGVQETQYF
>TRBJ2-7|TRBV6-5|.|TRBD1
TGTGCCAGCAGTCCAAGACAGGGACGACCCTACGAGCAGTACTTC
CASSPRQGRPYEQYF
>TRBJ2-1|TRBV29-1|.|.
TGCAGCGTTGATGGTAGTGAAGACTACAATGAGCAGTTCTTC
CSVDGSEDYNEQFF
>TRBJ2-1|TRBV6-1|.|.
TGTGCCAGCAGCCCTCTTAGCGGAGGGTCCTACAATGAGCAGTTCTTC
CASSPLSGGSYNEQFF